This T cell receptor (beta chain) was identified during a study of cytomegalovirus exposure and HLA in healthy donors. Only in-frame clones appear in the TCRdb table, and some are missing; sequencing was by immunoSEQ multiplex PCR. This table has approximately 160,000 clones, roughly 80% appearing once. General study results and limits: Confirmation was obtained in vitro that a few CMV-associated chains are specific for CMV antigens. Researchers counted 150 to 200 TCR beta chains as cytomegalovirus-associated. Most observed TCR sequences were rare, whereas some public TCRs were detected in many donors.

Germline V gene lookup returns CDR1 SGDLS and CDR2 YYNGEE. The CDR3 extends over 15 amino acids. V was clipped by 4 bases and J by 6 bases, with 17 bases between them. Concerning this clone itself: Its antigen is still unknown.

The chain recombines TRBV9 with TRBJ2-1, with D perhaps TRBD2 (5 bases). The clonotype was recovered from a man aged 25 to 40 in good health and CMV-seropositive. The sequenced sample consisted of PBMCs. CDR3 in amino acids: CASSPYGVNPNEQFF. The CDR3 DNA follows: TGTGCCAGCAGCCCCTACGGGGTAAATCCCAATGAGCAGTTCTTC. Filled out from reference TRBV9 and TRBJ2-1, the complete variable domain reads DSGVTQTPKHLITATGQRVTLRCSPRSGDLSVYWYQQSLDQGLQFLIQYYNGEERAKGNILERFSAQQFPDLHSELNLSSLELGDSALYFCASSPYGVNPNEQFFGPGTRLTVL.